The 7 T cell receptor beta chains reported below all come from one sample, sequenced in a study of blood T cells in healthy people across ages. Next came a second PCR, run for about 7 to 12 cycles, which used a sample-barcoded 5' primer along with a J-beta primer mix. TCRdb called the 5' RACE reads again in MiXCR, with one record for every CDR3 protein. The data hold over 450,000 distinct CDR3 sequences, with approximately 25% observed a single time. These data were also filed under a second study, of T cells of mothers and their children.

The material sequenced was blood. The receptors were sampled from a boy between 10 and 17 years old in good health.

This clonotype was counted at least ten times. The V and J genes are TRBV2 and TRBJ2-1; 10 nucleotides line up with TRBD2. Germline trimming cut 0 bases from V and 7 bases from J; bases unmatched to any gene: 6. The CDR3 is made up of 16 amino acids. Germline CDR1 and CDR2: SNHLY and FYNNEI. The DNA of the CDR3 is TGTGCCAGCAGTGAAGCGGCGGGACTAGCGACGAATGAGCAGTTCTTC. Amino acid sequence: CASSEAAGLATNEQFF. Looking up the rest from reference TRBV2 and TRBJ2-1 gives the full variable domain: EPEVTQTPSHQVTQMGQEVILRCVPISNHLYFYWYRQILGQKVEFLVSFYNNEISEKSEIFDDQFSVERPDGSNFTLKIRSTKLEDSAMYFCASSEAAGLATNEQFFGPGTRLTVL.

The chain has TRBV11-1 and TRBJ2-1; 8 positions match TRBD2. After removal of 7 bases from V and 10 bases from J, the junction contained 18 bases not matched to a gene. Looked up from germline, CDR1 is SGHAT and CDR2 is FQDESV (reference sequence). The length of the CDR3 is 16 residues. For the CDR3, the DNA is TGTGCCAGCAACGGAGATAACGGGAGGGTCTGGGAGGAGCAGTTCTTC. It specifies CASNGDNGRVWEEQFF.

This clonotype was recorded a few times. The chain recombines TRBV20-1 with TRBJ2-5; D not certain. Germline V gene lookup returns CDR1 DFQATT and CDR2 SNEGSKA (reference sequence). This CDR3 is 14 amino acids long. Trimming removed 1 base from V and 2 bases from J, with 11 bases in between. DNA for the CDR3: TGCAGTGCTAGAGTTCCGCAGCCGCAAGAGACCCAGTACTTC. It is translated as CSARVPQPQETQYF.

The V call is TRBV18, the J call TRBJ2-5, with D perhaps TRBD1 or TRBD2 (5 bases each). Germline CDR1 is KGHSH and CDR2 is LQKENI. V dropped 4 bases and J dropped 4 bases, with 13 bases sitting between them. This CDR3 spans 14 amino acids. Here the CDR3 reads CASSRHPGPETQYF. CDR3 in DNA: TGTGCCAGCTCACGTCATCCGGGACCAGAGACCCAGTACTTC.

The rearrangement joins TRBV6-1 to TRBJ2-7; TRBD2 matches at 14 bases. The germline gives CDR1 MNHNS, CDR2 SASEGT. The CDR3 extends over 15 amino acids. With V trimmed by 6 bases and J by 2 bases, 3 bases remained unmatched. The CDR3 sequence is CASREGLAGAYEQYF. CDR3 in DNA: TGTGCCAGCAGAGAGGGACTAGCGGGGGCCTACGAGCAGTACTTC.

In its sample, this clonotype was seen many times. The J gene is TRBJ2-2, the V gene TRBV29-1; D is uncertain. Germline loops: CDR1 SQVTM, CDR2 ANQGSEA. Trimming took off 7 bases at V and 0 bases at J, with 15 bases between the two ends. CDR3 length equals 15 residues. CDR3 protein: CSAPVQSANTGELFF. The CDR3, as DNA: TGCAGCGCCCCCGTACAGTCAGCGAACACCGGGGAGCTGTTTTTT.

J is TRBJ2-7 and V is TRBV28, with D unclear. Trimming took off 3 bases at V and 3 bases at J, with 9 bases between the two ends. The CDR3 is 13 amino acids. Germline CDR1 MDHEN, CDR2 SYDVKM. The DNA for the CDR3 is TGTGCCAGCAGTTTCGAGGATATCTACGAGCAGTACTTC. It is translated as CASSFEDIYEQYF. Full variable domain (remainder filled in from reference TRBV28 and TRBJ2-7): DVKVTQSSRYLVKRTGEKVFLECVQDMDHENMFWYRQDPGLGLRLIYFSYDVKMKEKGDIPEGYSVSREKKERFSLILESASTNQTSMYLCASSFEDIYEQYFGPGTRLTVT.